Below are 18 T cell receptor beta chains sequenced from a single sample in a study of T cell changes during pregnancy in multiple sclerosis. Measured with immunoSEQ multiplex PCR; TCRdb has only the in-frame clones, and not every one. Among 50,000 to 60,000 clones listed, around 90% were seen once. Material: CD4+ T cells from peripheral blood mononuclear cells, obtained in the second trimester of pregnancy. The receptors originated from a female donor with multiple sclerosis, enrolled in a pregnancy study.

The V and J genes are TRBV7-9 and TRBJ2-5; TRBD1 might be the D (5 bases). V was pared by 2 bases and J by 2 bases, with 9 bases between. Germline V lookup: CDR1 SEHNR, CDR2 FQNEAQ (reference sequence). CDR3 length: 14 amino acids. The CDR3 sequence: CASSLTGFQETQYF. In DNA, the CDR3 is TGTGCCAGCAGCTTAACAGGATTTCAAGAGACCCAGTACTTC.

This clone was counted between two and nine times. The chain uses TRBV14 and TRBJ2-1; no reliable D call. Germline CDR1 SGHDN, CDR2 FVKESK. CDR3 length: 15 residues. Trimming shortened V by 1 base and J by 6 bases, and 13 bases separated the two germline ends. CDR3 residues: CASSQVMVAGNEQFF. CDR3 sequence (DNA): TGTGCCAGCAGCCAAGTAATGGTAGCCGGCAATGAGCAGTTCTTC.

The gene calls are TRBV6-1 and TRBJ2-3; TRBD1 matches 8 bases. V was clipped by 5 bases and J by 8 bases; unmatched bases: 0. From germline, CDR1 is MNHNS and CDR2 SASEGT. This CDR3 has 11 residues. The chain's CDR3 is CASSQGATQYF. The CDR3, as DNA: TGTGCCAGCAGTCAGGGGGCTACGCAGTATTTT.

The chain joins TRBV7-9 to TRBJ2-5; the D is unclear. Germline-derived CDR1 and CDR2 are SEHNR and FQNEAQ (reference sequence). V lost 3 bases to trimming and J lost 3 bases, with 17 bases between them. The CDR3 runs 16 residues. The CDR3 here is CASSFDYGVLEETQYF. The CDR3 nucleotides are TGTGCCAGCAGCTTCGATTACGGAGTCCTTGAAGAGACCCAGTACTTC.

The chain has TRBV5-4 and TRBJ1-1, with D maybe TRBD1 (6 bases). Trimming took off 0 bases at V and 1 base at J, with 10 bases between the two ends. The CDR3 extends over 15 amino acids. Germline V gene lookup returns CDR1 SGHNT and CDR2 YYREEE (reference sequence). CDR3 in amino acids: CASSLAGARNTEAFF. CDR3 sequence (DNA): TGTGCCAGCAGCTTGGCAGGGGCGCGGAACACTGAAGCTTTCTTT. The full variable domain, completed using reference TRBV5-4 and TRBJ1-1, is ETGVTQSPTHLIKTRGQQVTLRCSSQSGHNTVSWYQQALGQGPQFIFQYYREEENGRGNFPPRFSGLQFPNYSSELNVNALELDDSALYLCASSLAGARNTEAFFGQGTRLTVV.

The J gene is TRBJ1-1, the V gene TRBV2; tentative D call: TRBD1 (5 bases). This CDR3 is 14 amino acids long. The ends were cut back, 5 bases at V and 7 bases at J, with 17 bases in the middle. CDR1 is SNHLY, CDR2 FYNNEI, per germline. The CDR3 loop reads CASSQFIRTGEAFF. The CDR3 DNA sequence: TGTGCCAGCAGTCAGTTCATACGAACAGGTGAAGCTTTCTTT. Using reference TRBV2 and TRBJ1-1 for the parts outside the CDR3, the full variable domain is EPEVTQTPSHQVTQMGQEVILRCVPISNHLYFYWYRQILGQKVEFLVSFYNNEISEKSEIFDDQFSVERPDGSNFTLKIRSTKLEDSAMYFCASSQFIRTGEAFFGQGTRLTVV.

J is TRBJ2-7 and V is TRBV18; D is unresolved. The CDR3 is made up of 11 amino acids. V lost 5 bases and J 6 bases, leaving 8 bases between the germline ends. Germline V gene lookup returns CDR1 KGHSH and CDR2 LQKENI. The CDR3 protein is CASSESGEQYF. CDR3 nucleotides: TGTGCCAGCTCAGAATCGGGCGAGCAGTACTTC. The full variable domain, its missing parts supplied by reference TRBV18 and TRBJ2-7, is NAGVMQNPRHLVRRRGQEARLRCSPMKGHSHVYWYRQLPEEGLKFMVYLQKENIIDESGMPKERFSAEFPKEGPSILRIQQVVRGDSAAYFCASSESGEQYFGPGTRLTVT.

The rearrangement joins TRBV15 to TRBJ2-5; maybe TRBD2 (6 bases). The germline V gene encodes CDR1 LNHNV and CDR2 YYDKDF (reference sequence). V gave up 3 bases and J gave up 3 bases, with 11 bases separating them. This CDR3 spans 14 amino acids. The CDR3 DNA is TGTGCCACCAGCAGGAGAACGGGGGAAGAGACCCAGTACTTC. Protein: CATSRRTGEETQYF.

The genes are TRBV29-1 and TRBJ1-1; TRBD1 matches 9 bases. The CDR3 runs to 13 residues. Trimming at V came to 5 bases and at J to 5 bases, leaving 6 bases not matched to a gene. Germline V gene data show CDR1 as SQVTM and CDR2 as ANQGSEA. The CDR3 loop is CSVLGQGHTEAFF. DNA for the CDR3: TGCAGCGTTTTGGGACAGGGTCATACTGAAGCTTTCTTT.

The rearrangement joins TRBV19 to TRBJ2-7, with 12 nucleotides matching TRBD2. J lost 6 bases, V lost 4 bases, and 4 bases had no gene match. The CDR3 runs 14 residues. Germline assignment: CDR1 LNHDA and CDR2 SQIVND (reference sequence). As DNA, the CDR3 is TGTGCCAGTAGTACGTCGACTAGCGGGGGCGAGCAGTACTTC. Encoded protein: CASSTSTSGGEQYF.

The chain joins TRBV19 to TRBJ1-1; 9 bases are shared with TRBD1. After removal of 5 bases from V and 1 base from J, the junction contained 5 bases not matched to a gene. The CDR3 sequence is 15 residues long. Germline V CDR1 and CDR2: LNHDA, SQIVND (reference sequence). For the CDR3, the DNA is TGTGCCAGTAGTTTTACAGGGGGCACGAACACTGAAGCTTTCTTT. Encoded protein: CASSFTGGTNTEAFF. The entire variable domain, with the rest obtained from reference TRBV19 and TRBJ1-1, is as follows: DGGITQSPKYLFRKEGQNVTLSCEQNLNHDAMYWYRQDPGQGLRLIYYSQIVNDFQKGDIAEGYSVSREKKESFPLTVTSAQKNPTAFYLCASSFTGGTNTEAFFGQGTRLTVV.

The gene calls are TRBV6-6 and TRBJ2-2; 7 nucleotides match TRBD1. V lost 7 bases to trimming and J lost 8 bases; unmatched junction nucleotides: 10. The CDR3 has 14 residues. Germline loops: CDR1 MNHNY, CDR2 SVGAGI (reference sequence). The CDR3 reads CASTYTGEIGELFF. The CDR3, as DNA: TGTGCCAGCACCTATACAGGGGAAATAGGGGAGCTGTTTTTT.

The J gene is TRBJ1-1, the V gene TRBV20-1; the D is unclear. The germline CDR1 and CDR2 sequences are DFQATT and SNEGSKA (reference sequence). CDR3 length equals 11 residues. The V gene lost 4 bases and the J gene lost 2 bases, with 5 bases spanning the gap. For the CDR3, the DNA is TGCAGTGCTAACAGAAACACTGAAGCTTTCTTT. This sequence encodes CSANRNTEAFF.

This clone was recorded a few times. This chain connects TRBV2 to TRBJ1-6, with unresolved D. The CDR3 length is 12 residues. Germline CDR1 is SNHLY and CDR2 is FYNNEI. Trimming removed 7 bases at V and 9 bases at J, with 10 bases between. CDR3 sequence (DNA): TGTGCCAGCATGGGCCCAAGTTCACCCCTCCACTTT. This sequence encodes CASMGPSSPLHF. Filled out from reference TRBV2 and TRBJ1-6, the complete variable domain reads EPEVTQTPSHQVTQMGQEVILRCVPISNHLYFYWYRQILGQKVEFLVSFYNNEISEKSEIFDDQFSVERPDGSNFTLKIRSTKLEDSAMYFCASMGPSSPLHFGNGTRLTVT.

The rearrangement links TRBV7-6 to TRBJ2-6; 7 nucleotides agree with TRBD2. The J segment lost 4 bases and the V segment lost 1 base, leaving 10 bases of the junction unmatched. Germline-derived CDR1 and CDR2 are SGHVS and FNYEAQ. The CDR3 runs 18 residues. CDR3 amino acids: CASSLDGGLGRGANVLTF. CDR3 nucleotides: TGTGCCAGCAGCTTAGACGGGGGGTTGGGGCGGGGGGCCAACGTCCTGACTTTC.

The chain recombines TRBV2 with TRBJ1-6; the D is unclear. CDR3 length: 18 residues. The V gene's germline CDR1 is SNHLY and CDR2 FYNNEI. Trimming left V 8 bases short and J 7 bases short, with 27 bases between. This chain's CDR3 is CASLEGGRQVHGNSPLHF. As DNA, the CDR3 is TGTGCCAGCTTGGAGGGCGGTCGGCAGGTCCATGGGAATTCACCCCTCCACTTT.

V is TRBV6-1 and J is TRBJ2-7; 7 bases match TRBD1. V was clipped by 6 bases and J by 5 bases; unmatched bases: 10. CDR1 is MNHNS, CDR2 SASEGT, per germline. The CDR3 spans 14 residues. CDR3 region: CASSPDRVGDEQYF. CDR3 coding DNA: TGTGCCAGCAGCCCCGACAGGGTCGGCGACGAGCAGTACTTC.

V usage is TRBV11-3 and J usage is TRBJ2-3; 9 bases are a match to TRBD2. Germline V gene sequence: CDR1 SGHNT, CDR2 YENEEA. V dropped 5 bases and J dropped 2; count of bases not matched to a gene: 5. This CDR3 contains 15 residues. CDR3 DNA sequence: TGTGCCAGCAGCCAAGGGACTAGCCTCACAGATACGCAGTATTTT. It specifies CASSQGTSLTDTQYF.